A single sample gave rise to the 20 T cell receptor beta chains below, sequenced in a study of T cell repertoires in cytomegalovirus infection. Their antigens are not known. TCRdb ran MiXCR on the reads and lists one entry per CDR3 protein. The sample includes about 130,000 distinct CDR3 sequences, roughly a quarter of them seen just once. The sample taken for sequencing was PBMCs, sequenced either directly or after in vitro stimulation (not recorded which). These receptors came from a human donor in good health (CMV status not recorded). Some clones in this sample may be carry-over from other donors' samples.

The table lists this clonotype with a few counts. V and J are TRBV19 and TRBJ2-2, with D maybe TRBD2 (5 bases). The V gene's germline CDR1 is LNHDA and CDR2 SQIVND (reference sequence). Trimming stripped 7 bases from V and 6 bases from J, with 9 bases between. The CDR3 consists of 12 residues. The CDR3 here is CASTPDSGELFF. For the CDR3, the DNA is TGTGCCAGTACTCCGGACTCCGGGGAGCTGTTTTTT.

This chain connects TRBV19 to TRBJ1-5; D uncertain. The CDR3 runs 14 residues. Trimming left V 6 bases short and J 0 bases short, with 9 bases between. Looked up from germline, CDR1 is LNHDA and CDR2 is SQIVND (reference sequence). The CDR3 is CASSVTASNQPQHF. CDR3 nucleotide sequence: TGTGCCAGTAGCGTTACAGCTAGCAATCAGCCCCAGCATTTT. The entire variable domain, with the rest obtained from reference TRBV19 and TRBJ1-5, is as follows: DGGITQSPKYLFRKEGQNVTLSCEQNLNHDAMYWYRQDPGQGLRLIYYSQIVNDFQKGDIAEGYSVSREKKESFPLTVTSAQKNPTAFYLCASSVTASNQPQHFGDGTRLSIL.

This chain uses TRBV7-4 with TRBJ2-5; 8 bases map to TRBD2. Germline V gene lookup returns CDR1 SGHVT and CDR2 SQSDAQ. The CDR3 is made up of 14 amino acids. V dropped 4 bases and J dropped 7; count of bases not matched to a gene: 8. The CDR3 sequence is CASSSPGLGGTQYF. The CDR3 region has the DNA TGTGCCAGCAGCTCACCGGGACTAGGAGGGACCCAGTACTTC. Together with reference TRBV7-4 and TRBJ2-5, the CDR3 gives the full variable domain: GAGVSQSPRYKVAKRGRDVALRCDSISGHVTLYWYRQTLGQGSEVLTYSQSDAQRDKSGRPSGRFSAERPERSVSTLKIQRTEQGDSAVYLCASSSPGLGGTQYFGPGTRLLVL.

The V gene is TRBV4-3, the J gene TRBJ2-1; possibly TRBD2 for D (6 bases). The germline gives CDR1 LGHNA, CDR2 YSLEER. V lost 1 base and J lost 1, with 14 bases in between. The CDR3 is 17 amino acids. Written as DNA, the CDR3 is TGCGCCAGCAGCCAAGGCCCGGGAGCGTCGTCCTACAATGAGCAGTTCTTC. Its translation: CASSQGPGASSYNEQFF.

Points on this clonotype: A much larger clone is a single base away; this may be a read error. The chain joins TRBV7-6 to TRBJ2-4; D is possibly TRBD1 (5 bases). CDR3 length: 15 residues. Germline CDR1 is SGHVS and CDR2 is FNYEAQ. The CDR3 sequence is CASSFPTVTKNIRYF. CDR3 in DNA: TGTGCCAGCAGCTTCCCGACAGTGACCAAAAACATTCGGTACTTC.

The chain recombines TRBV6-8 with TRBJ1-1; 7 positions match TRBD1. Germline CDR1 reads MNHGY; CDR2 reads SAAAGT. The CDR3 is 14 amino acids. J lost 2 bases, V lost 5 bases, and 5 bases had no gene match. CDR3 protein: CASSQDRVNTEAFF. Written as DNA, the CDR3 is TGTGCCAGCAGTCAAGACAGGGTCAACACTGAAGCTTTCTTT.

The rearrangement joins TRBV12-3 or TRBV12-4 to TRBJ2-3; no definite D call. This CDR3 comprises 15 residues. The V gene lost 2 bases and the J gene lost 2 bases, with 11 bases spanning the gap. CDR3 nucleotides: TGTGCCAGCAGTTTAATGGTCAGACCCACAGATACGCAGTATTTT. Its translation is CASSLMVRPTDTQYF.

The chain employs TRBV7-9 and TRBJ2-3; TRBD2 aligns across 7 bases. V was pared by 5 bases and J by 3 bases, with 5 bases of the junction left unmatched. Per the germline V gene, CDR1 is SEHNR and CDR2 is FQNEAQ (reference sequence). This CDR3 is built from 14 residues. The CDR3 DNA follows: TGTGCCAGCAGCGGAAGGGACTATACAGATACGCAGTATTTT. Translating it yields CASSGRDYTDTQYF.

This clonotype was found many times. The gene calls are TRBV4-3 and TRBJ2-1; TRBD2 matches at 7 bases. Germline V gene lookup returns CDR1 LGHNA and CDR2 YSLEER. This CDR3 spans 15 amino acids. V dropped 3 bases and J dropped 8; count of bases not matched to a gene: 10. The DNA of the CDR3 is TGCGCCAGCAGCCAGCGCCCGACTAGCCCCGATGAGCAGTTCTTC. Protein: CASSQRPTSPDEQFF.

The chain joins TRBV2 to TRBJ2-2; TRBD1 agrees at 11 bases. The CDR3 runs to 15 residues. Germline CDR1 reads SNHLY; CDR2 reads FYNNEI. Trimming at V came to 5 bases and at J to 6 bases, leaving 5 bases not matched to a gene. The CDR3 DNA is TGTGCCAGCAGTAAACCGGGACAGGGGGCCGGGGAGCTGTTTTTT. Its translation: CASSKPGQGAGELFF.

This clonotype showed up just a few times. The V gene is TRBV28, the J gene TRBJ2-1, with a possible D match to TRBD1 (5 bases). The CDR3 runs to 12 residues. Trimming took off 6 bases at V and 4 bases at J, with 7 bases between the two ends. CDR1 is MDHEN, CDR2 SYDVKM, per germline. The CDR3 here is CASSTGYNEQFF. CDR3 sequence (DNA): TGTGCCAGCAGCACAGGATACAATGAGCAGTTCTTC.

V usage is TRBV6-8 and J usage is TRBJ2-7; D is perhaps TRBD1 or TRBD2 (5 bases each). The V gene lost 5 bases and the J gene lost 0 bases, with 14 bases spanning the gap. CDR1 and CDR2 (germline): MNHGY, SAAAGT. This CDR3 comprises 15 residues. The CDR3 region has the DNA TGTGCCAGCAGTCCCGGGACCTATAGCTCCTACGAGCAGTACGTC. It translates to CASSPGTYSSYEQYV.

The V and J genes are TRBV27 and TRBJ2-3, with TRBD2 identical over 8 bases. From germline, CDR1 is MNHEY and CDR2 SMNVEV (reference sequence). This CDR3 is built from 14 residues. V shed 6 bases, J shed 4 bases, and the junction held 6 bases outside the gene matches. DNA for the CDR3: TGTGCCAGCAGCAGCGGGAGTGGTCCAGATACGCAGTATTTT. Protein: CASSSGSGPDTQYF.

This chain uses TRBV12-3 or TRBV12-4 with TRBJ1-2; 7 bases fit TRBD1. The CDR3 loop spans 15 amino acids. Trimming cost V 7 bases and J 4 bases; bases outside gene matches: 12. The CDR3 here is CASNPTWGQSYGYTF. The CDR3 DNA reads as TGTGCCAGCAATCCGACATGGGGACAGAGCTATGGCTACACCTTC.

The CDR3: CASSLYTGARGNTIYF. CDR3 bases: TGTGCCAGCAGCTTATATACGGGGGCGAGAGGAAACACCATATATTTT. The rearrangement links TRBV7-2 to TRBJ1-3; D may be TRBD1 (6 bases). The CDR3 covers 16 residues. V gave up 2 bases and J gave up 4 bases, with 15 bases separating them. The germline CDR1 and CDR2 sequences are SGHTA and FQGNSA.

Only a few counts were recorded for this clonotype. The CDR3 coding sequence is TGTGCCAGCAGCCCCGTCCGCGCGGGAGAGGATACGCAGTATTTT. It yields the protein CASSPVRAGEDTQYF. J is TRBJ2-3 and V is TRBV6-1, with 7 positions matching TRBD2. V was pared by 6 bases and J by 6 bases, with 12 bases of the junction left unmatched. The CDR3 totals 15 residues. The germline gives CDR1 MNHNS, CDR2 SASEGT.

This clonotype was seen a few times. The rearrangement uses TRBV27 and TRBJ2-1; D is possibly TRBD2 (6 bases). Germline CDR1 reads MNHEY; CDR2 reads SMNVEV (reference sequence). The V gene lost 7 bases and the J gene lost 0 bases, with 19 bases spanning the gap. The CDR3 length is 17 residues. The CDR3 DNA reads TGTGCCAGCACTTCTTACTTACGGGAGAGCTCCTACAATGAGCAGTTCTTC. Its protein is CASTSYLRESSYNEQFF.

This clonotype was counted many times. The CDR3 nucleotides read TGTGCCATCAGTGGGACCGGGACTAGCGGGAGGGCCAAAACTTTCGCAGATACGCAGTATTTT. Translated: CAISGTGTSGRAKTFADTQYF. The rearrangement links TRBV10-3 to TRBJ2-3, with 16 bases identical to TRBD2. The V gene's germline CDR1 is ENHRY and CDR2 SYGVKD. V gave up 4 bases and J gave up 4 bases; unmatched junction bases: 17. The CDR3 is 21 amino acids.

As regards this clonotype: This CDR3 is missing its conserved last phenylalanine or tryptophan, likely due to a read error. The chain couples TRBV11-2 to TRBJ1-1; D remains unclear. Germline lookup yields CDR1 SGHAT and CDR2 FQNNGV. The CDR3 is 13 residues long. Trimming removed 0 bases from V and 2 bases from J, with 4 bases in between. The CDR3: CASSLDYNTEAFL. The CDR3, as DNA: TGTGCCAGCAGCTTAGATTACAACACTGAAGCTTTCTTA.

This clonotype occurred once. The rearrangement links TRBV19 to TRBJ1-1, with D hard to call. The V and J ends lost 7 bases and 3 bases respectively, with 9 bases between them. From germline, CDR1 is LNHDA and CDR2 SQIVND (reference sequence). The CDR3 has 12 amino acids. The DNA of the CDR3 is TGTGCCAGTACCCCGGGGTACACTGAAGCTTTCTTT. This codes for CASTPGYTEAFF.